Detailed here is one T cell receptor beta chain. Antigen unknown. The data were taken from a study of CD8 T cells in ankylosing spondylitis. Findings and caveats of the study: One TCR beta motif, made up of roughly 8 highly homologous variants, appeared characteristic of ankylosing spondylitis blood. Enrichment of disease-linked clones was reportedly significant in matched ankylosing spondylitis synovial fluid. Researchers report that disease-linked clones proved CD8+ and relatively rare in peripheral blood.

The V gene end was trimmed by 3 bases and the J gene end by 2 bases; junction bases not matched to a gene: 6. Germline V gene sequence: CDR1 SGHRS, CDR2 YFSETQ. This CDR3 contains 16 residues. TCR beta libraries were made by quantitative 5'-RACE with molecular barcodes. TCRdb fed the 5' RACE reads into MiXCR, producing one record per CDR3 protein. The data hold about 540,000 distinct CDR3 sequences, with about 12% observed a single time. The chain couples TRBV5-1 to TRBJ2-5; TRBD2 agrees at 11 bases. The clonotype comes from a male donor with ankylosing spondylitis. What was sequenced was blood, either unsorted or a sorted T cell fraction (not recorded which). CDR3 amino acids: CASSSLAGGTQETQYF. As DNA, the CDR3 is TGCGCCAGCAGCTCCCTAGCGGGAGGCACACAAGAGACCCAGTACTTC.